This TCR beta chain was observed in a study of T cell responses to AZD1222 COVID-19 vaccine. For this clone: Its antigen is unidentified. Other DNA sequences in this specimen translate into the identical CDR3.

Study-wide results and limits: Unmutated variant regions reportedly attract nearly half of all spike-specific TCRs. None of the repertoires were sampled until the peak T cell response had passed. Mostly white British, mostly female donors; authors suggested clonal diversity may be underestimated.

This table comes from immunoSEQ multiplex PCR, and its TCRdb copy is limited to in-frame clones, with some not included. The sample has 100,000 to 150,000 clones, over 75% seen once; the top ten hold over 5%. Trimming took off 4 bases at V and 6 bases at J, with 10 bases between the two ends. The germline V gene has CDR1 SGHDN and CDR2 FVKESK. CDR3 size: 12 residues. The sample here was peripheral blood, taken on day 0 of AZD1222 vaccination. The clonotype originates from an adult in good health. This chain uses TRBV14 with TRBJ2-7; possibly TRBD1 for D (6 bases). CDR3 sequence (DNA): TGTGCCAGCAGCCCCAAGGGGGTCGAGCAGTACTTC. It specifies CASSPKGVEQYF.